The 16 T cell receptor beta chains below were found in one sample sequenced in a study of blood T cell repertoires in COVID-19. Here immunoSEQ multiplex PCR was the method, and the copy in TCRdb shows in-frame clones only, minus some. Of hundreds of thousands of clones in the sample, approximately 84% are singletons; the top ten hold roughly 10%. The sequencing input was peripheral blood. The receptors stem from a man over 45 with COVID-19, enrolled during active disease.

In this sample, this clone turned up once. The V gene is TRBV11-2, the J gene TRBJ1-6; D call uncertain. CDR1 SGHAT and CDR2 FQNNGV come from the germline V gene. Trimming left V 2 bases short and J 0 bases short, with 14 bases between. The CDR3 spans 18 residues. The CDR3 reads CASSLHSVPISYNSPLHF. The CDR3 DNA reads as TGTGCCAGCAGCTTACATTCAGTCCCCATCTCCTATAATTCACCCCTCCACTTT. The complete variable domain, with remaining parts taken from reference TRBV11-2 and TRBJ1-6, reads EAGVAQSPRYKIIEKRQSVAFWCNPISGHATLYWYQQILGQGPKLLIQFQNNGVVDDSQLPKDRFSAERLKGVDSTLKIQPAKLEDSAVYLCASSLHSVPISYNSPLHFGNGTRLTVT.

The rearrangement links TRBV6-5 to TRBJ1-4; 8 bases are a match to TRBD1. In germline, CDR1 is MNHEY, CDR2 SVGAGI. The CDR3 has 15 residues. V gave up 6 bases and J gave up 6 bases; unmatched junction bases: 9. The CDR3 DNA sequence: TGTGCCAGCAGCCTCGACAGGGGAACGTATGAAAAACTGTTTTTT. Amino acid sequence: CASSLDRGTYEKLFF.

The chain employs TRBV6-4 and TRBJ2-1; TRBD2 matches 12 bases. The V and J ends lost 4 bases and 10 bases, in that order; junction bases with no gene match: 11. The length of the CDR3 is 16 residues. Germline CDR1 MRHNA, CDR2 SNTAGT. Here the CDR3 reads CASSVELRTSGAEQFF. DNA of the CDR3: TGTGCCAGCAGTGTTGAGCTCCGGACTAGCGGGGCAGAGCAGTTCTTC.

This clone was seen once. The chain recombines TRBV5-5 with TRBJ2-1; D gene unclear. V shed 2 bases and J shed 0 bases, with 12 bases lying between them. CDR3 length: 16 amino acids. Germline assignment: CDR1 SGHKS and CDR2 YYEKEE (reference sequence). The CDR3 nucleotides are TGTGCCAGCAGCTTAAAGCATCCTAGCTCCTACAATGAGCAGTTCTTC. It is translated as CASSLKHPSSYNEQFF.

The chain links TRBV7-8 to TRBJ2-1, with 14 bases aligning to TRBD2. The CDR3 spans 14 residues. After removal of 5 bases from V and 11 bases from J, the junction contained 5 bases not matched to a gene. Looked up from germline, CDR1 is SGHVS and CDR2 is FQNEAQ. The CDR3 sequence is CASSLGTSGRQQFF. In DNA form, the CDR3 reads TGTGCCAGCAGCCTCGGGACTAGCGGGAGACAGCAGTTCTTC.

V usage is TRBV3-1 (or the pseudogene TRBV3-2) and J usage is TRBJ1-2; no reliable D call. Trimming removed 0 bases at V and 8 bases at J, with 10 bases between. The CDR3 has 13 residues. Germline V gene sequence: CDR1 LGHDT, CDR2 YNNKEL (reference sequence). CDR3 nucleotides: TGTGCCAGCAGCCAAGAACGGGGTACCGGCTACACCTTC. It translates to CASSQERGTGYTF.

The chain recombines TRBV5-4 with TRBJ1-1, with 8 bases matching TRBD1. This CDR3 has 14 amino acids. Germline V gene sequence: CDR1 SGHNT, CDR2 YYREEE (reference sequence). J was trimmed by 4 bases and V by 3 bases; bases with no gene match: 5. The CDR3 loop is CASSSNTGGTEAFF. The CDR3 DNA follows: TGTGCCAGCAGCTCAAATACAGGGGGCACTGAAGCTTTCTTT.

This sequence joins TRBV19 and TRBJ2-2; 15 bases agree with TRBD2. Germline V gene lookup returns CDR1 LNHDA and CDR2 SQIVND (reference sequence). The CDR3 loop spans 17 amino acids. Germline trimming cut 8 bases from V and 4 bases from J; bases unmatched to any gene: 8. CDR3 sequence (DNA): TGTGCCAGTGAGAGGACTAGCGGGAGGGCGGGCACCGGGGAGCTGTTTTTT. Translating gives CASERTSGRAGTGELFF. Drawing the rest from reference TRBV19 and TRBJ2-2, the complete variable domain is DGGITQSPKYLFRKEGQNVTLSCEQNLNHDAMYWYRQDPGQGLRLIYYSQIVNDFQKGDIAEGYSVSREKKESFPLTVTSAQKNPTAFYLCASERTSGRAGTGELFFGEGSRLTVL.

This sequence joins TRBV19 and TRBJ1-5, with a weak D call TRBD1 (6 bases). Germline CDR1 and CDR2: LNHDA and SQIVND (reference sequence). V lost 3 bases and J lost 2, with 11 bases in between. The CDR3 runs 15 residues. The CDR3 region is CASSIRGEGNQPQHF. In DNA form, the CDR3 reads TGTGCCAGTAGTATCAGGGGAGAAGGCAATCAGCCCCAGCATTTT.

The V and J genes are TRBV6-5 and TRBJ2-7; the D gene is possibly TRBD2 (5 bases). This CDR3 contains 12 residues. V was trimmed by 8 bases and J by 4 bases, leaving 12 bases between them. Germline values: CDR1 MNHEY, CDR2 SVGAGI. CDR3 nucleotide sequence: TGTGCCAGCTACGAATGGGAGTACGAGCAGTACTTC. It encodes CASYEWEYEQYF.

V and J are TRBV4-1 and TRBJ2-2; 8 bases agree with TRBD1. Germline V CDR1 and CDR2: MGHRA, YSYEKL. V dropped 6 bases and J dropped 6; count of bases not matched to a gene: 6. This CDR3 comprises 14 residues. DNA of the CDR3: TGCGCCAGCAGACATACAGGGGGTCCCGGGGAGCTGTTTTTT. This gives the protein CASRHTGGPGELFF.

The genes are TRBV29-1 and TRBJ2-6, with D perhaps matching TRBD1 (5 bases). This CDR3 comprises 13 residues. Germline V gene sequence: CDR1 SQVTM, CDR2 ANQGSEA. The ends were cut back, 4 bases at V and 3 bases at J, with 7 bases in the middle. This chain's CDR3 is CSVVGDGANVLTF. The CDR3 bases are TGCAGCGTTGTAGGGGATGGGGCCAACGTCCTGACTTTC.

This clone was counted at least ten times. This chain uses TRBV9 with TRBJ1-3; D may be TRBD1 (5 bases). This CDR3 has 15 residues. Germline CDR1 and CDR2: SGDLS and YYNGEE. V was clipped by 4 bases and J by 4 bases, with 15 bases between them. CDR3 nucleotides: TGTGCCAGCAGCCTCTTCAGGGTTGCAGGAAACACCATATATTTT. Protein: CASSLFRVAGNTIYF.

The table lists this clone with a few counts. For the CDR3, the DNA is TGTGCCACCGAAGGGACAGGGGAACGTAATGAGCAGTTCTTC. This encodes CATEGTGERNEQFF. The chain recombines TRBV10-3 with TRBJ2-1, with 10 bases that match TRBD1. This CDR3 contains 14 residues. Germline V gene data show CDR1 as ENHRY and CDR2 as SYGVKD. V gave up 10 bases and J gave up 7 bases; unmatched junction bases: 10.

V gene TRBV7-9 combines with J gene TRBJ1-2; perhaps TRBD1 as D (5 bases). The germline V gene encodes CDR1 SEHNR and CDR2 FQNEAQ (reference sequence). The CDR3 is made up of 12 amino acids. V was cut by 3 bases and J by 8 bases, with 10 bases left in between. In nucleotides, the CDR3 is TGTGCCAGCAGCTTGTCGACAGAGGGCTACACCTTC. This translates into CASSLSTEGYTF.

CDR3 region: CASSFTAGGPYEQYF. The CDR3 DNA is TGTGCCAGCAGTTTTACTGCGGGAGGGCCCTACGAGCAGTACTTC. V gene TRBV27 combines with J gene TRBJ2-7; TRBD2 agrees at 9 bases. The CDR3 totals 15 residues. J gave up 2 bases and V 3 bases, and 5 bases lay outside the gene matches. CDR1 is MNHEY, CDR2 SMNVEV, per germline (reference sequence).